Shown below are 7 T cell receptor beta chains from a single sample sequenced in a study of cytomegalovirus exposure and HLA in healthy donors. The PCR ran on 60 Vbeta and 13 Jbeta primers. Clones were read by immunoSEQ multiplex PCR, and TCRdb kept only the in-frame ones, dropping some. The sample carries 95,000 to 150,000 clones, over 75% recorded once. The sample taken for sequencing was PBMCs. The source of these receptors is a man younger than 35 in good health and CMV-seropositive.

V and J are TRBV29-1 and TRBJ2-5; 7 nucleotides match TRBD2. Germline V CDR1 and CDR2: SQVTM, ANQGSEA. CDR3 size: 14 residues. The junction had 10 bases not matched to a gene; V was cut back by 0 bases and J by 9 bases. DNA of the CDR3: TGCAGCGTTGAAGATCCGATCTTCCGGGAGGCCCAGTACTTC. As protein: CSVEDPIFREAQYF.

The V call is TRBV5-4, the J call TRBJ2-2; D perhaps matches TRBD2 (6 bases). Trimming cost V 5 bases and J 0 bases, with 11 bases left between them. From germline, CDR1 is SGHNT and CDR2 YYREEE (reference sequence). This CDR3 region has 15 residues. In DNA, the CDR3 is TGTGCCAGCAGACGCGGGACCGCGAACACCGGGGAGCTGTTTTTT. Its protein product is CASRRGTANTGELFF.

This chain joins TRBV4-3 and TRBJ1-2; D is unclear. Trimming left V 0 bases short and J 8 bases short, with 10 bases between. Germline CDR1 and CDR2: LGHNA and YSLEER. The length of the CDR3 is 13 residues. CDR3 DNA: TGCGCCAGCAGCCAAGATGTGAGGTTCGGCTACACCTTC. Translating gives CASSQDVRFGYTF.

The chain employs TRBV4-3 and TRBJ2-7; TRBD1 matches 9 bases. This CDR3 contains 14 residues. V lost 5 bases and J lost 7; bases outside the gene matches: 9. Germline V gene data show CDR1 as LGHNA and CDR2 as YSLEER. CDR3 sequence reads: CASSVTQGAGEQYF. The CDR3 DNA sequence: TGCGCCAGCAGCGTCACACAGGGGGCAGGGGAGCAGTACTTC.

The rearrangement uses TRBV9 and TRBJ1-3, with a possible D match to TRBD1 (6 bases). Trimming removed 0 bases from V and 2 bases from J, with 9 bases in between. This CDR3 has 15 residues. Germline V gives CDR1 SGDLS, CDR2 YYNGEE. In DNA form, the CDR3 reads TGTGCCAGCAGCGTAGACAGGGTAGCTGGAAACACCATATATTTT. Protein sequence: CASSVDRVAGNTIYF.

J is TRBJ2-3 and V is TRBV7-2; D may be TRBD2 (5 bases). V was trimmed by 4 bases and J by 0 bases, leaving 11 bases between them. Germline values: CDR1 SGHTA, CDR2 FQGNSA. The CDR3 length is 15 residues. This chain's CDR3 is CASSWNGESTDTQYF. Written as DNA, the CDR3 is TGTGCCAGCAGCTGGAACGGGGAGAGCACAGATACGCAGTATTTT.

V gene TRBV11-2 combines with J gene TRBJ1-4; 8 bases agree with TRBD1. There are 13 residues in the CDR3. Germline loops: CDR1 SGHAT, CDR2 FQNNGV. The trim removed 3 bases at V and 7 bases at J, leaving 1 base unmatched. Here the CDR3 reads CASSFDRGEKLFF. In DNA, the CDR3 is TGTGCCAGCAGCTTCGACAGGGGTGAAAAACTGTTTTTT.